The next 4 T cell receptor beta chains were all read from a single sample in a study of CD8+ T cells in alopecia areata. As the sequencing template, cDNA was produced by extracting RNA and reverse transcribing it. The table came from immunoSEQ multiplex PCR; TCRdb's copy has only in-frame clones and leaves some out. The sample has 150,000 to 200,000 clones; approximately 59% are singletons. Specified treatment: oral pan-JAK inhibitor, 5-10 mg twice daily. Sequences were derived from CD4+ T cells sorted from blood, sampled at approximately week 55, from a patient treated with tofacitinib. The origin of the receptors is a human donor with alopecia areata.

This chain connects TRBV5-1 to TRBJ2-5; D is unclear. Deletions cut 5 bases from V and 1 base from J, with 9 bases between. The CDR3 runs to 13 residues. Germline CDR1 SGHRS, CDR2 YFSETQ. CDR3 protein: CASRFNAQETQYF. For the CDR3, the DNA is TGCGCCAGCAGGTTTAATGCCCAAGAGACCCAGTACTTC.

The CDR3 DNA follows: TGTGCCAGCAGCTTAGGTTCGACAGGGGGCGTTGAGCAGTTCTTC. It yields the protein CASSLGSTGGVEQFF. The V gene is TRBV7-8, the J gene TRBJ2-1; 10 bases are a match to TRBD1. J gave up 9 bases and V 1 base, and 6 bases lay outside the gene matches. CDR1 is SGHVS, CDR2 FQNEAQ, per germline. The CDR3 has 15 amino acids.

This sequence joins TRBV7-6 and TRBJ1-2, with D maybe TRBD1 (5 bases). This CDR3 is 14 amino acids long. CDR1 is SGHVS and CDR2 is FNYEAQ in the germline V gene. Deletions cut 5 bases from V and 4 bases from J, with 14 bases between. The CDR3 region has the DNA TGTGCCAGCAGCCCTCAGACAGAGGCCTATGGCTACACCTTC. This codes for CASSPQTEAYGYTF.

V and J are TRBV5-6 and TRBJ2-6; no firm D call. V lost 2 bases, J lost 0 bases, and 9 bases lay in between. The CDR3 has 16 amino acids. Germline values: CDR1 SGHDT, CDR2 YYEEEE. CDR3 protein: CASSFRRSSGANVLTF. CDR3 DNA: TGTGCCAGCAGCTTTAGGCGGAGCTCTGGGGCCAACGTCCTGACTTTC.